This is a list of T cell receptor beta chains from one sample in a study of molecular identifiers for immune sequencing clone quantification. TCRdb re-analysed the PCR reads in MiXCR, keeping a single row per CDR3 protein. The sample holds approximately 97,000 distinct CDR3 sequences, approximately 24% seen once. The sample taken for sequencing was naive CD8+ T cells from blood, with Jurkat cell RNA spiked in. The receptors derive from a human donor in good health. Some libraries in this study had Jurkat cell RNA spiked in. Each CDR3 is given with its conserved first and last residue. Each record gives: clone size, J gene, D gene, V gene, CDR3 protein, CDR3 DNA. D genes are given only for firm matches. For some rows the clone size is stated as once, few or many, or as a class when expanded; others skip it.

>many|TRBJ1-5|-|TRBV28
CASSQDRTNQPQHF
TGTGCCAGCAGCCAAGACAGGACCAATCAGCCCCAGCATTTT
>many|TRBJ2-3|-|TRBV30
CAWSLGPDTQYF
TGTGCCTGGAGTTTAGGGCCAGATACGCAGTATTTT
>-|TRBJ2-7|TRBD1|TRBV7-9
CVSSSDRSTYEQYF
TGTGTCAGCAGCTCGGACAGGAGCACCTACGAGCAGTACTTC
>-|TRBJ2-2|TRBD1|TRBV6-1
CASSETELGQRNTGELFF
TGTGCCAGCAGTGAAACTGAGCTGGGACAGCGTAACACCGGGGAGCTGTTTTTT
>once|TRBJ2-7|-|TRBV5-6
CASSAPQGLPEQYF
TGTGCCAGCAGCGCACCCCAGGGGCTCCCCGAGCAGTACTTC
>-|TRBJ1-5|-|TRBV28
CAPPSPPPPPHF
TGTGCCCCCCCGTCGCCGCCTCCGCCCCCGCATTTT
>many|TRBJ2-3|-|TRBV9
CASSVAGGGTDTQYF
TGTGCCAGCAGCGTAGCCGGCGGGGGCACAGATACGCAGTATTTT
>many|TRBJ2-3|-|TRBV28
CASSWSWDGGTDTQYF
TGTGCCAGCAGTTGGTCATGGGACGGGGGCACAGATACGCAGTATTTT
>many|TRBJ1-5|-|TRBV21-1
CASSKVGSGNQPQHF
-
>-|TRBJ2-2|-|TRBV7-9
CASSRGWTGELFF
TGTGCCAGCAGCCGAGGGTGGACCGGGGAGCTGTTTTTT
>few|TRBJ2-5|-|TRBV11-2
CASSLDDWVFQETQYF
TGTGCCAGCAGCTTAGACGATTGGGTTTTCCAAGAGACCCAGTACTTC
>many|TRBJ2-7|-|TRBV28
CASSLQRLGSYEQYF
TGTGCCAGCAGTTTGCAGCGGCTCGGCTCCTACGAGCAGTACTTC
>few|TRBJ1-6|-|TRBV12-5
CASGPGGSPLHF
TGTGCTAGTGGTCCCGGCGGGTCACCCCTCCACTTT
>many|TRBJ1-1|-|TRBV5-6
CASSLGWGAEAFF
TGTGCCAGCAGCTTGGGTTGGGGGGCTGAAGCTTTCTTT
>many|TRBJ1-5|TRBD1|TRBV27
CASSLLSPRGQYNQPQHF
TGTGCCAGCAGTTTACTGTCCCCTAGGGGACAGTACAATCAGCCCCAGCATTTT
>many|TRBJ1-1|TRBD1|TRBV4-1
CASSPPDRAEAFF
TGCGCCAGCAGTCCACCAGACAGGGCTGAAGCTTTCTTT
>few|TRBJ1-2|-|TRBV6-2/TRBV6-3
CASRDTGEYGYTF
TGTGCCAGCAGGGACACCGGAGAATATGGCTACACCTTC
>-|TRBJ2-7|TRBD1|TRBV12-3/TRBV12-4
CASSFPGTGNEQYF
TGTGCCAGCAGTTTTCCCGGGACAGGGAACGAGCAGTACTTC
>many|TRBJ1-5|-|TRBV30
CAWKGPGQPQHF
TGTGCCTGGAAAGGGCCGGGTCAGCCCCAGCATTTT
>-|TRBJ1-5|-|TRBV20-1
CSARDTGYQPQHF
TGCAGTGCTAGGGACACAGGGTATCAGCCCCAGCATTTT
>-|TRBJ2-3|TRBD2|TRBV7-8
CASSLVPSGVRADTRYF
TGTGCCAGCAGCTTGGTGCCCAGCGGGGTTAGGGCAGATACGCGGTATTTT
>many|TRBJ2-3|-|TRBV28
CASSPQEDPTDTQYF
TGTGCCAGCAGTCCTCAGGAAGACCCCACAGATACGCAGTATTTT
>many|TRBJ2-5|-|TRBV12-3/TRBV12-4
CASSLVSTGRETQYF
TGTGCCAGCAGTTTAGTATCAACAGGGCGGGAGACCCAGTACTTC
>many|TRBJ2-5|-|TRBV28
CASSFRQGGMETQYF
TGTGCCAGCAGTTTTCGGCAGGGAGGCATGGAGACCCAGTACTTC
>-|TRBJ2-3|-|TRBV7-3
CASSLIGGTDTQYF
TGTGCCAGCAGCTTAATAGGCGGGACAGATACGCAGTATTTT
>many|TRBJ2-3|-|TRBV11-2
CASSFITDTQYF
TGTGCCAGCAGCTTCATCACAGATACGCAGTATTTT
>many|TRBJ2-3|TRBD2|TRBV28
CASTKIAGVITDTQYF
TGTGCCAGCACCAAAATAGCGGGCGTTATCACAGATACGCAGTATTTT
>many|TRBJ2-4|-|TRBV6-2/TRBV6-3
CASSSDKLAFKNIQYF
TGTGCCAGCAGTTCCGACAAGCTAGCCTTCAAAAACATTCAGTACTTC
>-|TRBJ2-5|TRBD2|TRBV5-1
CASSSGLAGQETQYF
TGCGCCAGCAGCTCGGGACTAGCGGGACAAGAGACCCAGTACTTC
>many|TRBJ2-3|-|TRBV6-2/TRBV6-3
CASSYARGTQYF
TGTGCCAGCAGTTACGCGCGGGGTACGCAGTATTTT
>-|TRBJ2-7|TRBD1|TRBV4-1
CASSYRDRNCEQYF
TGCGCCAGCAGCTACCGGGACAGAAACTGCGAGCAGTACTTC
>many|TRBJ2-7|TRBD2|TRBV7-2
CASSHGLAYEQYF
TGTGCCAGCAGCCACGGACTAGCGTACGAGCAGTACTTC
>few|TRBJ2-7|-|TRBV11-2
CASSSGARLIPLHEQYF
TGTGCCAGCAGCTCCGGGGCGAGGCTAATACCCCTCCACGAGCAGTACTTC
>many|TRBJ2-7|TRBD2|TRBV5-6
CASSLGLAGAYEQYF
TGTGCCAGCAGCCTCGGACTAGCGGGGGCCTACGAGCAGTACTTC
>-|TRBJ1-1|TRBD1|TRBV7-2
CASTLPDRGSVNTEAIF
TGTGCCAGCACCCTACCTGACAGGGGTTCGGTAAACACTGAAGCAATCTTT
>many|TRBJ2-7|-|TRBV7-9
CASSFTSTYEQYF
TGTGCCAGCAGCTTCACATCCACCTACGAGCAGTACTTC
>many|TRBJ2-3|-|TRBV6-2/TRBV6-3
CASSLGLGTDTQYF
TGTGCCAGCAGTTTAGGACTCGGCACAGATACGCAGTATTTT